This passage covers 8 T cell receptor beta chains from one sample sequenced in a study of OX40 agonist ivuxolimab in advanced cancers. Receptor libraries were prepared by the immunoSEQ multiplex PCR assay. TCRdb stores this immuneACCESS table with in-frame sequences only. Part of the clones is absent; in the studies checked, under half of the shortfall reflects unresolved V genes, and no reason is known for the rest. In this sample the table shows 57,000 or so clones, 84% of which occur a single time. Of the sample, 0.55% to 0.65% falls within the top ten clones. Source: CD4+ or CD8+ T cells sorted from blood, taken in a trial of the OX40 agonist ivuxolimab. The receptors were sampled from an adult with an advanced solid tumor such as melanoma, head and neck, liver or kidney cancer.

The chain links TRBV5-6 to TRBJ2-3; D perhaps matches TRBD1 (5 bases). The V end was cut by 4 bases, the J end by 3 bases, with 21 bases between. There are 17 residues in the CDR3. Germline V gene lookup returns CDR1 SGHDT and CDR2 YYEEEE. CDR3 in amino acids: CASSSRVIGRRTDTQYF. The CDR3 region has the DNA TGTGCCAGCAGCAGCAGGGTAATTGGTAGGCGGACAGATACGCAGTATTTT.

The V gene is TRBV30, the J gene TRBJ1-1; a possible D gene is TRBD1 (5 bases). Germline assignment: CDR1 GTSNPN and CDR2 SVGIG (reference sequence). The CDR3 covers 13 residues. Trimming took 3 bases from V and 1 from J, leaving 9 bases between them. CDR3 protein: CAWSPGGNTEAFF. CDR3 nucleotides: TGTGCCTGGAGCCCCGGGGGGAACACTGAAGCTTTCTTT.

The V call is TRBV7-2, the J call TRBJ2-2; no definite D call. Trimming pared 2 bases from V and 6 bases from J, leaving 13 bases between. This CDR3 contains 15 residues. Looked up from germline, CDR1 is SGHTA and CDR2 is FQGNSA. DNA of the CDR3: TGTGCCAGCAGCTTATGGGTCAGCACCGCCGGGGAGCTGTTTTTT. This translates into CASSLWVSTAGELFF.

The chain carries TRBV7-2 and TRBJ2-7; 8 bases line up with TRBD2. CDR1 and CDR2 (germline): SGHTA, FQGNSA. The CDR3 is 15 residues long. V was pared by 5 bases and J by 2 bases, with 8 bases of the junction left unmatched. The CDR3 nucleotides are TGTGCCAGCAGCCCCGGGACTAGTGATCCCTACGAGCAGTACTTC. Its translation is CASSPGTSDPYEQYF.

This clone showed up just once. The chain is built from TRBV28 and TRBJ1-5; no definite D call. This CDR3 is 17 amino acids long. Per germline, CDR1 MDHEN and CDR2 SYDVKM. V was cut by 7 bases and J by 5 bases, with 24 bases left in between. The CDR3 bases are TGTGCCAGCAACCCACCCCACCTCGGCTTAGACTATCAGCCCCAGCATTTT. Its translation: CASNPPHLGLDYQPQHF.

The rearrangement joins TRBV19 to TRBJ1-2; 8 nucleotides align to TRBD1. The CDR3 is 14 residues long. The germline V gene encodes CDR1 LNHDA and CDR2 SQIVND (reference sequence). J lost 3 bases, V lost 5 bases, and 5 bases had no gene match. As DNA, the CDR3 is TGTGCCAGTAGTCTGGACAGGGCAGACTATGGCTACACCTTC. Amino acids: CASSLDRADYGYTF. Complete variable domain (other parts from reference TRBV19 and TRBJ1-2): DGGITQSPKYLFRKEGQNVTLSCEQNLNHDAMYWYRQDPGQGLRLIYYSQIVNDFQKGDIAEGYSVSREKKESFPLTVTSAQKNPTAFYLCASSLDRADYGYTFGSGTRLTVV.

This chain joins TRBV28 and TRBJ2-1; no clear D gene. The CDR3 is 15 residues long. With 6 bases removed from V and 1 base from J, the gap between germline ends came to 13 bases. Germline CDR1 is MDHEN and CDR2 is SYDVKM. This CDR3 is CASRGEGRSYNEQFF. CDR3 sequence (DNA): TGTGCCAGCAGAGGCGAAGGAAGGTCCTACAATGAGCAGTTCTTC.

The chain links TRBV6-5 to TRBJ1-6; D not certain. Between the trimmed V and J ends, which lost 2 bases and 7 bases, there was a span of 9 bases. There are 14 residues in the CDR3. Germline V gives CDR1 MNHEY, CDR2 SVGAGI. Here the CDR3 DNA reads TGTGCCAGCAGTTACAGACATGACAATTCACCCCTCCACTTT. The encoded protein is CASSYRHDNSPLHF.